A selection of T cell receptor beta chains follows, all from one sample in a study of T cells in Graves' hyperthyroidism and ophthalmopathy. Each CDR3 protein gets one entry after TCRdb re-called the multiplex PCR reads with MiXCR. The top ten clones hold less than 20% of a sample with about 400,000 distinct CDR3 sequences, 13% to 15% of them seen once. Specimen: blood. The receptors were gathered from a woman aged 30 to 39 with Graves' ophthalmopathy. CDR3s leave out the opening cysteine and the closing phenylalanine or tryptophan. Not every row has a clone size; where given, it reads once, few, many or a size class.

j_gene | v_gene | abundance | CDR3aa
TRBJ2-1 | TRBV5-1 | many | ASSLPLSSYNEQF
TRBJ1-4 | TRBV2 | many | ASSEALRGNPNEKLF
TRBJ1-4 | TRBV7-9 | - | ASSPGQVNEKLF
TRBJ1-6 | TRBV6-2/TRBV6-3 | many | ASSSSDNSPLH
TRBJ2-3 | TRBV7-2 | many | ASSSSGGPPSTDTQY
TRBJ2-7 | TRBV20-1 | - | SARESRDNAYEQY
TRBJ2-1 | TRBV20-1 | many | SARVPGQYNEQF
TRBJ2-2 | TRBV14 | many | ASSQGLADMNTGELF
TRBJ1-2 | TRBV29-1 | - | SVELRAGYT
TRBJ2-7 | TRBV29-1 | - | SATGGHYEQY
TRBJ2-1 | TRBV7-3 | few | ASSLSGGLGNEQF
TRBJ2-7 | TRBV6-1 | many | ASGDGDEQY
TRBJ1-4 | TRBV19 | - | ASSTIDVLTTNEKLF
TRBJ2-2 | TRBV11-3 | many | ATQPLGSTGELF
TRBJ2-5 | TRBV9 | many | ASSQGSGGNQETQY
TRBJ1-5 | TRBV6-5 | many | ASSYSRTQPQH
TRBJ2-2 | TRBV7-8 | few | ASSLALAGELL
TRBJ2-5 | TRBV11-2 | - | ASRRPGTGDAETQY
TRBJ1-1 | TRBV18 | many | ASSPLENTEAF
TRBJ2-7 | TRBV5-1 | - | ASSKEQGAGYYEQY
TRBJ1-6 | TRBV19 | few | ASMGQSSPLH
TRBJ2-1 | TRBV5-1 | many | ASSSALAGGPGQF
TRBJ2-1 | TRBV5-1 | many | ASSFTTGRQKSSSYNEQF
TRBJ2-3 | TRBV12-3/TRBV12-4 | many | ASSRTGTQY
TRBJ1-5 | TRBV19 | many | ASSTTWTGRYSNQPQH
TRBJ2-3 | TRBV9 | - | ASSEAEAHTDTQY
TRBJ1-2 | TRBV2 | many | ASSGLGPYGYT
TRBJ1-2 | TRBV19 | - | ASSIMERTGGYT
TRBJ1-2 | TRBV28 | - | ASSLSAIYGYT
TRBJ2-2 | TRBV27 | - | ASSARQGPGELF
TRBJ2-3 | TRBV5-6 | few | ASSLEVAGGTQY